The present TCR beta chain was sequenced within a study of persistence of HIV-infected CD4 T cells. General observations from the study: TCRbeta richness was lower in CMV- and Gag-responding cells than in anti-CD3/anti-CD28-responding cells. TCR analyses could not target the rare provirus-carrying CMV-responding cells.

Cells were stimulated nonspecifically with anti-CD3/anti-CD28 magnetic beads. Responding CD4+ T cells were sorted by upregulation of both CD40 ligand and CD69. With respect to this clone: The antigen is not known.

This was the immunoSEQ version 4 assay in survey mode. Template was genomic DNA at approximately 10 ng/uL, with up to roughly 1 ug used per sample. Generated by immunoSEQ multiplex PCR, the TCRdb table keeps only in-frame clones and is missing some. The sample includes 40,000 to 45,000 clones, 90% to 95% seen only once; the top ten take less than 2%. Germline CDR1 SGHRS, CDR2 YFSETQ. The CDR3 is made up of 14 amino acids. V was cut by 0 bases and J by 3 bases, with 10 bases left in between. This clonotype was obtained from an adult man with HIV who was CMV-seropositive. J is TRBJ2-7 and V is TRBV5-1; D gene unclear. Sequenced here: CD4+ T cells sorted from PBMCs after roughly 18-hour stimulation, sampled from a patient who received antiretroviral therapy. As DNA, the CDR3 is TGCGCCAGCAGCTTGGGCGGCATCCGCTACGAGCAGTACTTC. Protein product: CASSLGGIRYEQYF.